Shown below are 15 T cell receptor beta chains from a single sample sequenced in a study of shared T cell receptors in the human thymus. Method: immunoSEQ multiplex PCR; TCRdb's copy keeps in-frame clones and lacks some. The sample carries under 850,000 clones, roughly 90% recorded once. This sample also appeared in a second study, on human thymus T cells.

The sequencing sample was made of thymocytes. The receptors stem from a boy under three years old with a congenital heart defect.

This chain links TRBV5-6 with TRBJ2-2, with TRBD1 identical over 9 bases. The ends lost 4 bases at V and 6 bases at J; junction bases unmatched: 7. Germline V CDR1 and CDR2: SGHDT, YYEEEE. The CDR3 has 15 amino acids. In nucleotides, the CDR3 is TGTGCCAGCAGCCGTGCCGGGACAGGGCCCGGGGAGCTGTTTTTT. This sequence encodes CASSRAGTGPGELFF.

The V gene is TRBV5-4, the J gene TRBJ2-7; 9 bases align to TRBD1. V gave up 3 bases and J gave up 5 bases; unmatched junction bases: 15. The CDR3 totals 17 residues. From germline, CDR1 is SGHNT and CDR2 YYREEE (reference sequence). For the CDR3, the DNA is TGTGCCAGCAGCTCGCTAGGACAGGGGCCCGTCGGAAACGAGCAGTACTTC. Its translation: CASSSLGQGPVGNEQYF.

The chain joins TRBV4-1 to TRBJ2-2; TRBD1 matches at 7 bases. V gave up 4 bases and J gave up 6 bases; unmatched junction bases: 5. Germline V CDR1 and CDR2: MGHRA, YSYEKL. CDR3 length equals 14 residues. For the CDR3, the DNA is TGCGCCAGCAGCCTACCCGACAGGGCCGGGGAGCTGTTTTTT. Translated: CASSLPDRAGELFF.

The chain employs TRBV13 and TRBJ2-5; 7 bases line up with TRBD1. The length of the CDR3 is 14 residues. CDR1 and CDR2 from the germline V gene are PRHDT and FYEKMQ (reference sequence). V was pared by 5 bases and J by 1 base, with 4 bases of the junction left unmatched. The CDR3 spells CASSPRQGQETQYF. The CDR3 coding sequence is TGTGCCAGCAGCCCCAGACAGGGCCAAGAGACCCAGTACTTC.

CDR3 sequence reads: CASSPFDRGNTGELFF. CDR3 nucleotides: TGTGCCAGCAGCCCCTTCGACAGGGGGAACACCGGGGAGCTGTTTTTT. The rearrangement links TRBV14 to TRBJ2-2, with TRBD1 identical over 8 bases. Germline-derived CDR1 and CDR2 are SGHDN and FVKESK. Trimming took 4 bases from V and 1 from J; bases not matched to a gene: 5. CDR3 length: 16 residues.

The V call is TRBV27, the J call TRBJ2-2; 9 bases line up with TRBD1. This CDR3 has 15 amino acids. Germline V lookup: CDR1 MNHEY, CDR2 SMNVEV (reference sequence). Trimming took 5 bases from V and 5 from J; bases not matched to a gene: 6. The CDR3 is CASSKTGTGTGELFF. As DNA, the CDR3 is TGTGCCAGCAGTAAAACCGGGACAGGGACCGGGGAGCTGTTTTTT.

A few counts support this clone. The V call is TRBV4-1, the J call TRBJ2-2, with TRBD1 identical over 12 bases. Germline-derived CDR1 and CDR2 are MGHRA and YSYEKL. V lost 1 base, J lost 7 bases, and 13 bases stayed unmatched. The CDR3 spans 19 residues. CDR3 protein: CASSQAYSPGQGADGELFF. The CDR3 DNA sequence: TGCGCCAGCAGCCAAGCATACTCACCGGGACAGGGGGCGGACGGGGAGCTGTTTTTT.

The rearrangement uses TRBV25-1 and TRBJ2-5, with D perhaps TRBD1 (6 bases). In germline, CDR1 is MGHDK, CDR2 SYGVNS. V lost 6 bases and J 1 base, leaving 12 bases between the germline ends. The CDR3 totals 14 residues. DNA for the CDR3: TGTGCCAGCAGGACCCGGGACACCCAAGAGACCCAGTACTTC. This codes for CASRTRDTQETQYF.

The V call is TRBV4-3, the J call TRBJ1-3, with D possibly matching TRBD1 (6 bases). CDR3 length equals 16 residues. The V and J ends lost 0 bases and 4 bases respectively, with 13 bases between them. CDR1 is LGHNA, CDR2 YSLEER, per germline. CDR3 sequence: CASSQEVWTDGNTIYF. CDR3 sequence (DNA): TGCGCCAGCAGCCAAGAGGTCTGGACAGACGGAAACACCATATATTTT.

J is TRBJ2-5 and V is TRBV18, with TRBD2 matching over 9 bases. V shed 0 bases and J 0 bases; nucleotides not matched to a gene: 2. Germline V CDR1 and CDR2: KGHSH, LQKENI. This CDR3 is 16 amino acids long. In DNA, the CDR3 is TGTGCCAGCTCACCACCGACTAGCGGAGACCAAGAGACCCAGTACTTC. This encodes CASSPPTSGDQETQYF. Supplemented by reference TRBV18 and TRBJ2-5, the full variable domain reads NAGVMQNPRHLVRRRGQEARLRCSPMKGHSHVYWYRQLPEEGLKFMVYLQKENIIDESGMPKERFSAEFPKEGPSILRIQQVVRGDSAAYFCASSPPTSGDQETQYFGPGTRLLVL.

J is TRBJ2-7 and V is TRBV6-5; 7 bases map to TRBD1. Unmatched junction bases numbered 10, after V lost 6 bases and J lost 5 bases. This CDR3 is 14 amino acids long. The germline V gene encodes CDR1 MNHEY and CDR2 SVGAGI. The CDR3 DNA reads TGTGCCAGCAGCCCCGGGACAGAGGTAAACGAGCAGTACTTC. As protein: CASSPGTEVNEQYF.

The gene calls are TRBV7-6 and TRBJ2-7; 11 bases are a match to TRBD2. The ends lost 0 bases at V and 7 bases at J; junction bases unmatched: 5. The CDR3 runs 15 residues. Germline values: CDR1 SGHVS, CDR2 FNYEAQ. DNA for the CDR3: TGTGCCAGCAGCTTAGCGCCTAGCGGGGGGCGGGAGCAGTACTTC. Protein product: CASSLAPSGGREQYF.

This clone was seen more than once but under ten times. J is TRBJ1-2 and V is TRBV6-5; D unclear. Germline V gene sequence: CDR1 MNHEY, CDR2 SVGAGI. Trimming removed 5 bases from V and 2 bases from J, with 15 bases in between. The CDR3 length is 15 residues. In nucleotides, the CDR3 is TGTGCCAGCAGTCACCTGGACGGACTAAACTATGGCTACACCTTC. This sequence encodes CASSHLDGLNYGYTF.

The chain carries TRBV30 and TRBJ2-7; 10 bases are shared with TRBD1. The V gene's germline CDR1 is GTSNPN and CDR2 SVGIG (reference sequence). Trimming at V came to 5 bases and at J to 3 bases, leaving 13 bases not matched to a gene. The length of the CDR3 is 16 residues. In DNA form, the CDR3 reads TGTGCCTGGGGGGACAGGGGTCCTCGCGGACACTACGAGCAGTACTTC. Its protein is CAWGDRGPRGHYEQYF.

The rearrangement joins TRBV5-5 to TRBJ2-1, with 12 bases identical to TRBD2. The CDR3 loop spans 16 amino acids. CDR1 is SGHKS and CDR2 is YYEKEE in the germline V gene (reference sequence). The V segment lost 4 bases and the J segment 10 bases; nucleotides outside the gene matches: 12. The CDR3 reads CASSIGTSGYGLEQFF. CDR3 sequence (DNA): TGTGCCAGCAGCATCGGGACTAGCGGGTATGGGTTGGAGCAGTTCTTC.